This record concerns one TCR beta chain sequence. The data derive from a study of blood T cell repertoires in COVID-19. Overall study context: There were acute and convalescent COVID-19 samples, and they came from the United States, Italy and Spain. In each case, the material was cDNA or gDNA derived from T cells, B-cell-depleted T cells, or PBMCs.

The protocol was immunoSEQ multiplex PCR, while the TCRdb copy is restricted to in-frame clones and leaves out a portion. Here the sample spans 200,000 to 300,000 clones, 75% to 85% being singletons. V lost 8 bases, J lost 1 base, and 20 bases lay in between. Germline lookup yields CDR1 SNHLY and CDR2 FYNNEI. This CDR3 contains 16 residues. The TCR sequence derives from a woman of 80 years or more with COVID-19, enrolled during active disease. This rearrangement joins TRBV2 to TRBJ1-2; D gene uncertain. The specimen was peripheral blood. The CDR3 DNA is TGTGCCAGCCCCGGCGCCACGGACTATTATAACTATGGCTACACCTTC. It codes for CASPGATDYYNYGYTF.